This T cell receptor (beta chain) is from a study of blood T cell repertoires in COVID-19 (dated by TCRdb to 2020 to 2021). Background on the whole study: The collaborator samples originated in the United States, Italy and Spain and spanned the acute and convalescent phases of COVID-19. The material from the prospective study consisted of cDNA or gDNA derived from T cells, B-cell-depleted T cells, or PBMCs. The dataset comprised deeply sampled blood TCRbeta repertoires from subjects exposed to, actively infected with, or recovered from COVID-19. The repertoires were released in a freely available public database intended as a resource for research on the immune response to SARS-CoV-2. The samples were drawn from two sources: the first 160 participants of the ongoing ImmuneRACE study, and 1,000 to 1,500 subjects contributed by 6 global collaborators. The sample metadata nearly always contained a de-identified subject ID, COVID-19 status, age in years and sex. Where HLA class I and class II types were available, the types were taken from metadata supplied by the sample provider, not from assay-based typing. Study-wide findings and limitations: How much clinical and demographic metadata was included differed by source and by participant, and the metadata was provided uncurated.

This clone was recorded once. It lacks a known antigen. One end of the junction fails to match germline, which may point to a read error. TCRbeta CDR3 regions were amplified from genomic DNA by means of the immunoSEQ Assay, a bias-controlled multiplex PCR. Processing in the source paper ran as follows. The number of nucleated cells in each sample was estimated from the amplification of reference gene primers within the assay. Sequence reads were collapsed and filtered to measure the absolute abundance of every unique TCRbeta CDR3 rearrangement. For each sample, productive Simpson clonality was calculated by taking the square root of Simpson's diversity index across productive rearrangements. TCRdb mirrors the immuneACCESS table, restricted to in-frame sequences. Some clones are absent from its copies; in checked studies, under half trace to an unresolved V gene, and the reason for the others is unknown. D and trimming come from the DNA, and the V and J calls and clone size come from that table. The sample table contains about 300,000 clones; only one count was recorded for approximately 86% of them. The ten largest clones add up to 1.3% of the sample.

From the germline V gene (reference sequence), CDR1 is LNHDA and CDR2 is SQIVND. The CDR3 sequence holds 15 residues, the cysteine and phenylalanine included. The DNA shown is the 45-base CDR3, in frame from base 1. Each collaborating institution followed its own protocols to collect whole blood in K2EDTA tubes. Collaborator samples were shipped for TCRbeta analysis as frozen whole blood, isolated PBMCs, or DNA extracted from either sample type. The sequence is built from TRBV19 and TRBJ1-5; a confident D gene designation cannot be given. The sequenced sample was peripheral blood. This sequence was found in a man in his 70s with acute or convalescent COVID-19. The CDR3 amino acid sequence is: CASRIGSYSNQPQHF. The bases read TGTGCCAGTAGGATAGGCAGTTATAGCAATCAGCCCCAGCATTTT.